What follows are 2 T cell receptor beta chains derived from one specimen sequenced in a study of T cell changes during pregnancy in multiple sclerosis. The method was immunoSEQ multiplex PCR; TCRdb's version includes in-frame clones alone and lacks a portion of them. The table has some 48,000 clones, roughly 96% seen once. Sample: peripheral blood, taken in the second trimester of pregnancy. The origin of the receptors is a female donor with multiple sclerosis, enrolled in a pregnancy study.

The chain employs TRBV10-3 and TRBJ1-2; TRBD1 matches 9 bases. The CDR3 is 17 residues long. The V gene end was trimmed by 6 bases and the J gene end by 8 bases; junction bases not matched to a gene: 19. Germline loops: CDR1 ENHRY, CDR2 SYGVKD. CDR3 amino acids: CAIRSPGQGYLLGGYTF. The CDR3 nucleotides read TGTGCCATCAGATCCCCCGGACAGGGGTATTTGTTAGGGGGCTACACCTTC.

The chain joins TRBV5-5 to TRBJ2-6; 10 bases map to TRBD1. J was trimmed by 4 bases and V by 4 bases; bases with no gene match: 11. This CDR3 contains 18 residues. The V gene's germline CDR1 is SGHKS and CDR2 YYEKEE (reference sequence). The CDR3: CASSRTGTGVSGANVLTF. In DNA form, the CDR3 reads TGTGCCAGCAGCAGGACCGGGACAGGGGTCTCCGGGGCCAACGTCCTGACTTTC. The complete variable domain, with remaining parts taken from reference TRBV5-5 and TRBJ2-6, reads DAGVTQSPTHLIKTRGQQVTLRCSPISGHKSVSWYQQVLGQGPQFIFQYYEKEERGRGNFPDRFSARQFPNYSSELNVNALLLGDSALYLCASSRTGTGVSGANVLTFGAGSRLTVL.